The 18 T cell receptor beta chains in this list originate from one sample, sequenced in a study of OX40 agonist ivuxolimab in advanced cancers. Sequencing was performed with immunoSEQ multiplex PCR; in TCRdb, only in-frame clones are kept and a portion is missing. The sample shows about 83,000 clones, 65% to 85% of them seen only once. Sequenced here: CD4+ or CD8+ T cells sorted from blood, sampled in a trial of the OX40 agonist ivuxolimab. These receptors were collected from an adult with an advanced solid tumor such as melanoma, head and neck, liver or kidney cancer.

The rearrangement joins TRBV6-1 to TRBJ2-1, with a possible D match to TRBD2 (5 bases). V shed 3 bases and J shed 9 bases, with 15 bases lying between them. CDR1 is MNHNS and CDR2 is SASEGT in the germline V gene. This CDR3 comprises 14 residues. The CDR3 DNA reads TGTGCCAGCAGTGATCTCCGAGGGTTCAGTGAGCAGTTCTTC. Translation gives CASSDLRGFSEQFF.

The CDR3 loop is CASSDAGNQGNIQYF. The CDR3, as DNA: TGCGCCAGCAGCGACGCCGGGAATCAGGGGAACATTCAGTACTTC. The rearrangement links TRBV5-1 to TRBJ2-4; weak D call: TRBD1 (6 bases). Germline CDR1 and CDR2: SGHRS and YFSETQ. V lost 4 bases and J 7 bases, leaving 18 bases between the germline ends. The CDR3 totals 15 residues.

V is TRBV5-4 and J is TRBJ2-6; D possibly corresponds to TRBD1 (6 bases). Germline CDR1 and CDR2: SGHNT and YYREEE (reference sequence). V was shortened by 4 bases and J by 4 bases, with 15 bases between the two germline ends. The length of the CDR3 is 16 residues. The CDR3 is CASSQLTGSGANVLTF. In nucleotides, the CDR3 is TGTGCCAGCAGCCAACTTACAGGGTCCGGGGCCAACGTCCTGACTTTC. Supplemented by reference TRBV5-4 and TRBJ2-6, the full variable domain reads ETGVTQSPTHLIKTRGQQVTLRCSSQSGHNTVSWYQQALGQGPQFIFQYYREEENGRGNFPPRFSGLQFPNYSSELNVNALELDDSALYLCASSQLTGSGANVLTFGAGSRLTVL.

This clone showed up just a few times. The chain links TRBV21-1 to TRBJ1-2. TRBV21-1 is a recognized pseudogene. The CDR3 has 9 amino acids. The CDR3 DNA is TGTGCCAGCAGCAACTGCTACACCTTC. Residues: CASSNCYTF.

The chain has TRBV11-2 and TRBJ1-6; D may be TRBD1 (5 bases). The CDR3 extends over 17 amino acids. The V gene's germline CDR1 is SGHAT and CDR2 FQNNGV. V was clipped by 1 base and J by 3 bases, with 13 bases between them. CDR3 sequence (DNA): TGTGCCAGCAGCTTAGGCCTGGGGGGGTTCTATAATTCACCCCTCCACTTT. This codes for CASSLGLGGFYNSPLHF.

The chain recombines TRBV11-2 with TRBJ2-2; 8 bases line up with TRBD1. CDR3 size: 14 residues. Germline trimming cut 4 bases from V and 7 bases from J; bases unmatched to any gene: 5. Germline lookup yields CDR1 SGHAT and CDR2 FQNNGV. Here the CDR3 reads CASSSAGGVGELFF. The DNA of the CDR3 is TGTGCCAGCAGCTCGGCAGGGGGCGTCGGGGAGCTGTTTTTT. The whole variable domain, remainder taken from reference TRBV11-2 and TRBJ2-2, is EAGVAQSPRYKIIEKRQSVAFWCNPISGHATLYWYQQILGQGPKLLIQFQNNGVVDDSQLPKDRFSAERLKGVDSTLKIQPAKLEDSAVYLCASSSAGGVGELFFGEGSRLTVL.

The genes are TRBV19 and TRBJ1-2; 7 bases agree with TRBD1. The CDR3 is 14 amino acids. After removal of 1 base from V and 4 bases from J, the junction contained 3 bases not matched to a gene. CDR1 and CDR2 (germline): LNHDA, SQIVND (reference sequence). The CDR3: CASSIAGQAYGYTF. As DNA, the CDR3 is TGTGCCAGTAGTATAGCCGGACAGGCCTATGGCTACACCTTC.

The chain combines TRBV19 with TRBJ2-3; 9 bases map to TRBD1. V gave up 5 bases and J gave up 3 bases; unmatched junction bases: 6. The CDR3 extends over 15 amino acids. Germline V gene lookup returns CDR1 LNHDA and CDR2 SQIVND (reference sequence). In nucleotides, the CDR3 is TGTGCCAGTAGTTCACCCGGGACAGGGACAGATACGCAGTATTTT. It specifies CASSSPGTGTDTQYF.

For this clone: One end of the junction fails to match germline, which may point to a read error. This chain uses TRBV7-7 with TRBJ2-5; 8 nucleotides align to TRBD2. CDR3 length: 15 residues. Germline CDR1 and CDR2: SSHAT and FNYEAQ (reference sequence). CDR3 coding DNA: TGTGCTAGCAGCCGACTAGCGACTGCCCAAGAGACCCAGTACTTC. The encoded protein is CASSRLATAQETQYF.

CDR3 sequence (DNA): TGTGCCAGCAGCCCGGAGCAGGGTGGCTCCTACGAGCAGTACTTC. Amino acids: CASSPEQGGSYEQYF. V and J are TRBV7-9 and TRBJ2-7; possible D gene TRBD1, 5 bases. The germline CDR1 and CDR2 sequences are SEHNR and FQNEAQ (reference sequence). This CDR3 comprises 15 residues. Trimming removed 5 bases from V and 0 bases from J, with 14 bases in between.

The chain joins TRBV7-9 to TRBJ2-6; the match to TRBD2 covers 7 bases. J gave up 0 bases and V 2 bases, and 7 bases lay outside the gene matches. Germline V gene data show CDR1 as SEHNR and CDR2 as FQNEAQ (reference sequence). The CDR3 loop spans 18 amino acids. The CDR3 coding sequence is TGTGCCAGCAGCTTATACCCGGGAGGCCGCTCTGGGGCCAACGTCCTGACTTTC. Residues: CASSLYPGGRSGANVLTF.

The chain recombines TRBV5-8 with TRBJ2-2; a weak D match, TRBD1 (6 bases). V was shortened by 4 bases and J by 0 bases, with 10 bases between the two germline ends. The CDR3 loop spans 15 amino acids. CDR1 is SGHTS, CDR2 YDEGEE, per germline. CDR3 in DNA: TGTGCCAGCAGCGCAGGGGCCGCGAACACCGGGGAGCTGTTTTTT. It is translated as CASSAGAANTGELFF.

V gene TRBV5-1 combines with J gene TRBJ2-3; D is undetermined. Germline V gene lookup returns CDR1 SGHRS and CDR2 YFSETQ. V was trimmed by 2 bases and J by 6 bases, leaving 13 bases between them. The CDR3 runs 14 residues. The CDR3 loop reads CASSFSTPGDTQYF. The CDR3 coding sequence is TGCGCCAGCAGCTTTTCCACGCCAGGCGATACGCAGTATTTT.

This clone was seen more than once but under ten times. This chain uses TRBV19 with TRBJ1-2; TRBD1 aligns across 11 bases. Germline V gene lookup returns CDR1 LNHDA and CDR2 SQIVND (reference sequence). The CDR3 length is 12 residues. J lost 8 bases, V lost 10 bases, and 6 bases had no gene match. The CDR3 region has the DNA TGTGCCACCCAGGACAGGGGGCTCGGCTACACCTTC. Residues: CATQDRGLGYTF. Filled out from reference TRBV19 and TRBJ1-2, the complete variable domain reads DGGITQSPKYLFRKEGQNVTLSCEQNLNHDAMYWYRQDPGQGLRLIYYSQIVNDFQKGDIAEGYSVSREKKESFPLTVTSAQKNPTAFYLCATQDRGLGYTFGSGTRLTVV.

The genes are TRBV7-2 and TRBJ2-1; no firm D call. This CDR3 region has 13 residues. V lost 1 base and J lost 8, with 9 bases in between. Germline CDR1 is SGHTA and CDR2 is FQGNSA. For the CDR3, the DNA is TGTGCCAGCAGCTTAGTTCATAATCATGAGCAGTTCTTC. Translating it yields CASSLVHNHEQFF.

In nucleotides, the CDR3 is TGTGCCAGCAGTTTTAGGTACATTGCTCGGGAGTTCTTC. This translates into CASSFRYIAREFF. This chain links TRBV27 with TRBJ2-1, with unresolved D. Germline CDR1 and CDR2: MNHEY and SMNVEV (reference sequence). Trimming took 3 bases from V and 14 from J, leaving 17 bases between them. The CDR3 contains 13 residues.

This clone was seen a single time. This chain joins TRBV5-1 and TRBJ2-7, with D hard to call. Deletions cut 0 bases from V and 0 bases from J, with 10 bases between. Germline lookup yields CDR1 SGHRS and CDR2 YFSETQ. The CDR3 is 15 residues long. CDR3 amino acids: CASSLVSPSSYEQYF. The DNA for the CDR3 is TGCGCCAGCAGCTTGGTTTCTCCAAGCTCCTACGAGCAGTACTTC.

V and J are TRBV7-9 and TRBJ1-4; no definite D call. The V gene lost 8 bases and the J gene lost 0 bases, with 10 bases spanning the gap. Germline V gene data show CDR1 as SEHNR and CDR2 as FQNEAQ (reference sequence). There are 14 residues in the CDR3. CDR3 in amino acids: CASSRESTNEKLFF. In nucleotides, the CDR3 is TGTGCCAGCTCCCGCGAGTCAACTAATGAAAAACTGTTTTTT.